One sample yielded the 6 T cell receptor beta chains listed below, sequenced in a study of quantifying T cell responses using KT2 cells. Study at large: TCR alpha and beta constant-region primers primed reverse transcription of RNA.

A single-stranded UMI oligo with SP2 sequence was ligated to cDNA 3' ends. First-round PCR used 3 to 4 cycles and beta primers RC1.1 and RC1.2 covering TRBC1 and TRBC2. TCRdb reprocessed the UMI-ligation and nested PCR reads via MiXCR and lists one record per CDR3 protein. Of tens of thousands of distinct CDR3 sequences detected, 10% to 13% appear once; the ten largest clones hold 8% to 10%. The specimen sequenced was PBMCs spiked with cells of the T cell clone KT2. The receptors here all came from a human donor.

This clonotype was detected a few times. The chain carries TRBV10-3 and TRBJ1-1; TRBD1 matches 7 bases. The CDR3 runs to 16 residues. The germline V gene has CDR1 ENHRY and CDR2 SYGVKD. V dropped 0 bases and J dropped 8; count of bases not matched to a gene: 12. The CDR3 coding sequence is TGTGCCATCAGTGAGTCAATTTTCCGGGACAGAGGAGAAGCTTTCTTT. It yields the protein CAISESIFRDRGEAFF.

This clonotype was observed a handful of times. The gene calls are TRBV7-4 and TRBJ2-5; D not certain. Looked up from germline, CDR1 is SGHVT and CDR2 is SQSDAQ. The CDR3 is 12 residues long. The germline V and J ends were trimmed by 1 base and 2 bases, with 2 bases remaining between them. CDR3 protein: CASSLGQETQYF. In DNA form, the CDR3 reads TGTGCCAGCAGCTTAGGACAAGAGACCCAGTACTTC.

The rearrangement joins TRBV7-6 to TRBJ2-7; the D gene is possibly TRBD2 (6 bases). Germline CDR1 SGHVS, CDR2 FNYEAQ. The CDR3 contains 13 residues. V lost 1 base to trimming and J lost 4 bases, with 8 bases between them. As DNA, the CDR3 is TGTGCCAGCAGCTTAGAGGAGGGGTACGAGCAGTACTTC. This encodes CASSLEEGYEQYF.

In this sample, this clonotype turned up many times. Mismatch with germline at one junction end may stem from a read error. The rearrangement joins TRBV6-1 to TRBJ2-7; D is perhaps TRBD2 (5 bases). The germline V gene has CDR1 MNHNS and CDR2 SASEGT. This CDR3 is built from 15 residues. The CDR3 spells CASSEGPGSTYEQYF. Written as DNA, the CDR3 is TGTGCCAGCAGCGAAGGTCCGGGGTCCACCTACGAGCAGTACTTC.

This sequence joins TRBV5-1 and TRBJ2-3; weak D call: TRBD2 (6 bases). The germline V gene has CDR1 SGHRS and CDR2 YFSETQ. The CDR3 runs to 14 residues. Trimming pared 4 bases from V and 7 bases from J, leaving 16 bases between. CDR3 region: CASSDGTSPHTQYF. The CDR3 bases are TGCGCCAGCAGCGACGGGACTTCTCCCCATACGCAGTATTTT.

The rearrangement uses TRBV6-1 and TRBJ2-6, with D maybe TRBD2 (6 bases). The CDR3 runs to 14 residues. Trimming took off 8 bases at V and 0 bases at J, with 8 bases between the two ends. Germline CDR1 and CDR2: MNHNS and SASEGT. The DNA of the CDR3 is TGTGCCAGCGGGGGGACCTCTGGGGCCAACGTCCTGACTTTC. This codes for CASGGTSGANVLTF.